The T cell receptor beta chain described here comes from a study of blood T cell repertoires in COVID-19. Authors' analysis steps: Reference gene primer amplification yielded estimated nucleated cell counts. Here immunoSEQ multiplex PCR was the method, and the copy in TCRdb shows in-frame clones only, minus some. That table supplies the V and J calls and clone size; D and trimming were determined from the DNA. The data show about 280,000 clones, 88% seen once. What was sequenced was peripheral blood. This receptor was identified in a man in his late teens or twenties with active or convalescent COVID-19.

CDR3 in amino acids: CASSLGRGEQYF. CDR3 DNA: TGTGCCAGCAGCCTCGGGAGAGGCGAGCAGTACTTC. The gene calls are TRBV3-1 (or the pseudogene TRBV3-2) and TRBJ2-7; perhaps TRBD2 as D (6 bases). V was cut by 4 bases and J by 6 bases, with 10 bases left in between. The CDR3 extends over 12 amino acids. The V gene's germline CDR1 is LGHDT and CDR2 YNNKEL (reference sequence).